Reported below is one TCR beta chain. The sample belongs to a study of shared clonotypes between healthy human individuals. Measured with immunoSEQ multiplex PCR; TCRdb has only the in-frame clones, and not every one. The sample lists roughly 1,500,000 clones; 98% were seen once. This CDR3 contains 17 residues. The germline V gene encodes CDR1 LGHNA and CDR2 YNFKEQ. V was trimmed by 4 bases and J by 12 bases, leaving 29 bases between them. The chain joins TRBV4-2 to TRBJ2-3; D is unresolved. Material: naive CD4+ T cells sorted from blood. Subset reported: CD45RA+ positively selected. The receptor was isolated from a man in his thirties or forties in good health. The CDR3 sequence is CASSRPPGGVELGGQYF. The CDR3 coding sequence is TGTGCCAGCAGCCGGCCGCCGGGTGGCGTTGAGCTCGGTGGTCAGTATTTT.